This TCR beta chain is drawn from a study of T cells in Graves' hyperthyroidism and ophthalmopathy. This clonotype was seen at least ten times. The CDR3 is made up of 14 amino acids. The V end lost 1 base, the J end lost 5 bases, and 11 bases lay between the germline ends. CDR1 LGHNT and CDR2 FRNRAP come from the germline V gene. Researchers took RNA transcripts and amplified the TCR beta CDR3 regions from them. Researchers ran a first-round RT-PCR on the TCR CDR3 using the HTBI primer set. TCRdb called the multiplex PCR reads again in MiXCR, with one record for every CDR3 protein. In the table there are about 560,000 distinct CDR3 sequences, around 13% of which are singletons.

This receptor was identified in a woman aged 40 to 49 with Graves' hyperthyroidism. The sample comprised blood. V gene TRBV12-5 combines with J gene TRBJ2-5; the D gene is possibly TRBD2 (5 bases). In nucleotides, the CDR3 is TGTGCTAGTGGTTTGGGGGTAGTAGCGGAGACCCAGTACTTC. Residues: CASGLGVVAETQYF.